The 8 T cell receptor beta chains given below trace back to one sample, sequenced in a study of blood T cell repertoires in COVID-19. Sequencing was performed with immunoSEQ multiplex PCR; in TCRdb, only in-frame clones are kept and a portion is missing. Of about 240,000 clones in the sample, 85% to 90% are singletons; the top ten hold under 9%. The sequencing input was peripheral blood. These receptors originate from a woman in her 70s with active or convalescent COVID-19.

The CDR3 loop is CASTTRGQGSNTEAFF. CDR3 DNA: TGTGCCAGCACCACCAGAGGACAGGGCTCCAACACTGAAGCTTTCTTT. The V gene is TRBV27, the J gene TRBJ1-1, with 8 nucleotides matching TRBD1. V gave up 7 bases and J gave up 2 bases; unmatched junction bases: 12. This CDR3 contains 16 residues. Germline-derived CDR1 and CDR2 are MNHEY and SMNVEV (reference sequence).

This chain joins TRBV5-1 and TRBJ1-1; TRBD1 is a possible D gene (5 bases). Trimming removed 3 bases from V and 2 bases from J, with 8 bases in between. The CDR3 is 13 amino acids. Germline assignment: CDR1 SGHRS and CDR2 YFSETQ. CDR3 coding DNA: TGCGCCAGCAGCTCGGACACAAACACTGAAGCTTTCTTT. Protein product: CASSSDTNTEAFF.

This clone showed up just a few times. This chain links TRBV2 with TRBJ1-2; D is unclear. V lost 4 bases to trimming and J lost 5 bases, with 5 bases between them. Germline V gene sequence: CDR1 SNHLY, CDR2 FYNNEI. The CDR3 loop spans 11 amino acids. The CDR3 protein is CASSVEYGYTF. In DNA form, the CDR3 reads TGTGCCAGCAGTGTAGAATATGGCTACACCTTC.

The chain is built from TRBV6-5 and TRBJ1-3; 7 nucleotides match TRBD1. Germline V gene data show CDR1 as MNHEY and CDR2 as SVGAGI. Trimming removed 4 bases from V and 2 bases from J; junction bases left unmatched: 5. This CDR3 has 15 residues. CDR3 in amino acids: CASSSTGRTGNTIYF. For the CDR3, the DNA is TGTGCCAGCAGTTCGACAGGGCGAACTGGAAACACCATATATTTT.

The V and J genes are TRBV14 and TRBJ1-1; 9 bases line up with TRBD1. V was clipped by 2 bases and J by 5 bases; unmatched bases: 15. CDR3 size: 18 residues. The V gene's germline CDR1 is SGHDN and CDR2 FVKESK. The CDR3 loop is CASSQKPRGTGRGTEAFF. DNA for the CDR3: TGTGCCAGCAGCCAAAAGCCCCGGGGGACAGGGAGGGGGACTGAAGCTTTCTTT. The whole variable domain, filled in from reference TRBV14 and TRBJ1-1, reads EAGVTQFPSHSVIEKGQTVTLRCDPISGHDNLYWYRRVMGKEIKFLLHFVKESKQDESGMPNNRFLAERTGGTYSTLKVQPAELEDSGVYFCASSQKPRGTGRGTEAFFGQGTRLTVV.

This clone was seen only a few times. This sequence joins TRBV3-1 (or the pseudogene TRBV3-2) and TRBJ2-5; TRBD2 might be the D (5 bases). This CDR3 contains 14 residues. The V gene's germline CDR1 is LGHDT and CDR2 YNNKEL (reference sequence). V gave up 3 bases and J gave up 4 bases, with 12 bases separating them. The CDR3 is CASSHRRAGETQYF. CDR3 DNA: TGTGCCAGCAGCCATAGACGGGCGGGAGAGACCCAGTACTTC.

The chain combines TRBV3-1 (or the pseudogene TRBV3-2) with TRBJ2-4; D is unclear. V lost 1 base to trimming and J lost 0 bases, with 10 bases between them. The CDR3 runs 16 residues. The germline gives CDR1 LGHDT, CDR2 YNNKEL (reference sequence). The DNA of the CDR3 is TGTGCCAGCAGCCAAGGGGCAGCTTTAGCCAAAAACATTCAGTACTTC. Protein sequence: CASSQGAALAKNIQYF.

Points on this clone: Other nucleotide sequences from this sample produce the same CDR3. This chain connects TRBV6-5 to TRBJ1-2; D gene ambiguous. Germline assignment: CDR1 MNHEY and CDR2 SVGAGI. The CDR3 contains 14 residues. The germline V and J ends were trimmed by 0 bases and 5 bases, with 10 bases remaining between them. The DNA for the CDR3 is TGTGCCAGCAGTTACTCTCGCCGGGGATATGGCTACACCTTC. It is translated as CASSYSRRGYGYTF.